This T cell receptor (beta chain) emerged from a study of cytomegalovirus exposure and HLA in healthy donors. Study conclusions and caveats: HLA-A and HLA-B allele assignments for most subjects were reportedly predicted accurately using TCR beta sequences. It was reported in a later analysis that an Asian-associated ancestry cluster showed fewer N-insertions than the roughly 660-donor mean. In vitro testing confirmed three CMV-associated chains as specific for CMV antigens.

CDR3 length equals 13 residues. The germline V and J ends were trimmed by 5 bases and 6 bases, with 12 bases remaining between them. The germline gives CDR1 SGDLS, CDR2 YYNGEE. Amplification used 60 Vbeta primers and 13 Jbeta primers. Sequencing was performed with immunoSEQ multiplex PCR; in TCRdb, only in-frame clones are kept and a portion is missing. This sample carries about 160,000 clones, roughly 71% of them seen once, and the ten largest clones take 2.5% to 3%. About this clone: Its matching antigen is unknown.

This chain uses TRBV9 with TRBJ1-5, with D unclear. The sequenced sample consisted of PBMCs. This sequence originates from a woman between 50 and 59 years old in good health and CMV-seropositive. The chain's CDR3 is CASSIEGSQPQHF. CDR3 bases: TGTGCCAGCAGTATTGAGGGCTCTCAGCCCCAGCATTTT.